These 24 T cell receptor beta chains were all obtained from the same sample, sequenced in a study of T cell repertoires in cytomegalovirus infection. MiXCR, run by TCRdb on the reads, gives a single entry per CDR3 protein. The sample yields approximately 110,000 distinct CDR3 sequences, approximately 45% seen once. These receptors' antigens are unknown. This specimen consisted of CD8+ T cells from cultured PBMCs, obtained from culture after CMV antigen stimulation. The receptor source for this set is a human donor in good health (CMV status not recorded). Some clones in this sample may be carry-over from other donors' samples.

The chain recombines TRBV5-1 with TRBJ2-3; 8 bases match TRBD2. V trimming: 0 bases; J trimming: 4 bases; junction bases outside the gene matches: 4. The germline gives CDR1 SGHRS, CDR2 YFSETQ. The CDR3 consists of 15 residues. CDR3 in amino acids: CASSLASGSPDTQYF. CDR3 DNA: TGCGCCAGCAGCTTGGCTAGCGGGTCCCCAGATACGCAGTATTTT.

The V gene is TRBV6-5, the J gene TRBJ1-2, with 7 bases lining up with TRBD1. Trimming took 5 bases from V and 7 from J; bases not matched to a gene: 4. Germline V lookup: CDR1 MNHEY, CDR2 SVGAGI. CDR3 length: 12 amino acids. Here the CDR3 reads CASSKDRVGYTF. The CDR3 bases are TGTGCCAGCAGTAAAGACAGGGTTGGCTACACCTTC.

This clonotype was detected many times. V is TRBV20-1 and J is TRBJ2-7; 10 bases are shared with TRBD2. This CDR3 has 12 amino acids. Germline V lookup: CDR1 DFQATT, CDR2 SNEGSKA (reference sequence). V dropped 6 bases and J dropped 3; count of bases not matched to a gene: 2. The DNA of the CDR3 is TGCAGTGCCAGCGGGGGGGTCTACGAGCAGTACTTC. Encoded protein: CSASGGVYEQYF.

This clonotype has just a few counts. The chain couples TRBV7-8 to TRBJ2-7; D is possibly TRBD1 or TRBD2 (5 bases each). This CDR3 comprises 13 residues. Deletions cut 5 bases from V and 6 bases from J, with 14 bases between. The germline CDR1 and CDR2 sequences are SGHVS and FQNEAQ. Written as DNA, the CDR3 is TGTGCCAGCAGCCCAAGGGTGGGGACCGAGCAGTACTTC. Protein product: CASSPRVGTEQYF.

This clonotype has only a few counts. The V call is TRBV11-2, the J call TRBJ2-7; the match to TRBD1 covers 7 bases. Losses at the gene ends were 5 bases for V and 3 bases for J; bases not matched to a gene: 4. Per germline, CDR1 SGHAT and CDR2 FQNNGV. This CDR3 region has 13 residues. The CDR3: CASSLGTVYEQYF. CDR3 in DNA: TGTGCCAGCAGCCTCGGGACAGTCTACGAGCAGTACTTC.

The chain combines TRBV18 with TRBJ2-3; 11 nucleotides align to TRBD1. The CDR3 sequence is 15 residues long. The ends lost 2 bases at V and 5 bases at J; junction bases unmatched: 3. The V gene's germline CDR1 is KGHSH and CDR2 LQKENI. In nucleotides, the CDR3 is TGTGCCAGCTCACCAGGACAGGGGGCCGGAGATACGCAGTATTTT. It yields the protein CASSPGQGAGDTQYF.

The chain carries TRBV7-8 and TRBJ2-3, with D perhaps given as TRBD1 or TRBD2 (5 bases each). This CDR3 contains 16 residues. CDR1 and CDR2 from the germline V gene are SGHVS and FQNEAQ. V lost 5 bases and J lost 1, with 16 bases in between. CDR3 sequence reads: CASSDQRVGGTDTQYF. In DNA form, the CDR3 reads TGTGCCAGCAGCGACCAAAGGGTGGGGGGCACAGATACGCAGTATTTT. Based on the CDR3 plus reference TRBV7-8 and TRBJ2-3, the full variable domain is GAGVSQSPRYKVAKRGQDVALRCDPISGHVSLFWYQQALGQGPEFLTYFQNEAQLDKSGLPSDRFFAERPEGSVSTLKIQRTQQEDSAVYLCASSDQRVGGTDTQYFGPGTRLTVL.

The chain has TRBV6-5 and TRBJ1-5; the D is unclear. This CDR3 is built from 14 residues. From germline, CDR1 is MNHEY and CDR2 SVGAGI. Trimming stripped 5 bases from V and 2 bases from J, with 10 bases between. This CDR3 is CASSNQVGNQPQHF. As DNA, the CDR3 is TGTGCCAGCAGTAATCAGGTCGGCAATCAGCCCCAGCATTTT.

In its sample, this clonotype was seen many times. The rearrangement uses TRBV7-9 and TRBJ1-2; 7 bases match TRBD1. Trimming removed 2 bases from V and 2 bases from J; junction bases left unmatched: 5. The CDR3 has 15 amino acids. CDR1 SEHNR and CDR2 FQNEAQ come from the germline V gene (reference sequence). CDR3 nucleotides: TGTGCCAGCAGCTTACCCGGGACAGAGAACTATGGCTACACCTTC. Its translation: CASSLPGTENYGYTF.

Many counts were recorded for this clonotype. This chain connects TRBV5-6 to TRBJ2-5, with D unclear. V lost 1 base, J lost 5 bases, and 3 bases lay in between. The CDR3 sequence is 11 residues long. CDR1 and CDR2 (germline): SGHDT, YYEEEE. CDR3 residues: CASSLMETQYF. Here the CDR3 DNA reads TGTGCCAGCAGCTTGATGGAGACCCAGTACTTC.

This clonotype showed up just a few times. The chain has TRBV29-1 and TRBJ1-2; D is ambiguous. From germline, CDR1 is SQVTM and CDR2 ANQGSEA. V was trimmed by 3 bases and J by 0 bases, leaving 11 bases between them. The CDR3 contains 14 residues. The CDR3: CSVEKGQANYGYTF. In nucleotides, the CDR3 is TGCAGCGTTGAGAAGGGTCAAGCTAACTATGGCTACACCTTC.

The V gene is TRBV20-1, the J gene TRBJ2-1; 9 bases are shared with TRBD2. The V gene end was trimmed by 3 bases and the J gene end by 3 bases; junction bases not matched to a gene: 9. This CDR3 has 16 amino acids. Germline-derived CDR1 and CDR2 are DFQATT and SNEGSKA (reference sequence). The DNA of the CDR3 is TGCAGTGCTAGGAACGGGGCGGGGGGGCACTACAATGAGCAGTTCTTC. It specifies CSARNGAGGHYNEQFF.

In its sample, this clonotype was seen a few times. The CDR3 bases are TGTGCCAGTAGCACCGTTGGGGTGGACACTGAAGCTTTCTTT. Residues: CASSTVGVDTEAFF. The chain uses TRBV19 and TRBJ1-1, with no clear D. Germline loops: CDR1 LNHDA, CDR2 SQIVND (reference sequence). V dropped 6 bases and J dropped 3 bases, with 14 bases sitting between them. This CDR3 is 14 amino acids long. Looking up the rest from reference TRBV19 and TRBJ1-1 gives the full variable domain: DGGITQSPKYLFRKEGQNVTLSCEQNLNHDAMYWYRQDPGQGLRLIYYSQIVNDFQKGDIAEGYSVSREKKESFPLTVTSAQKNPTAFYLCASSTVGVDTEAFFGQGTRLTVV.

The chain couples TRBV7-9 to TRBJ2-1; maybe TRBD2 (6 bases). CDR3 length: 16 residues. Germline lookup yields CDR1 SEHNR and CDR2 FQNEAQ (reference sequence). Trimming removed 7 bases at V and 0 bases at J, with 16 bases between. The CDR3 coding sequence is TGTGCCAGCACCCTGTCGGGCGGGGTCTCCTACAATGAGCAGTTCTTC. Translated: CASTLSGGVSYNEQFF.

CDR3 residues: CASSLSSGEQFF. The DNA for the CDR3 is TGTGCCAGCAGCTTATCTAGCGGCGAACAGTTCTTC. The V gene is TRBV7-6, the J gene TRBJ2-1; 7 nucleotides match TRBD2. The V gene's germline CDR1 is SGHVS and CDR2 FNYEAQ. V shed 2 bases, J shed 13 bases, and the junction held 5 bases outside the gene matches. The CDR3 extends over 12 amino acids.

This chain uses TRBV6-6 with TRBJ2-5, with TRBD1 as a possible D gene (5 bases). Trimming left V 6 bases short and J 3 bases short, with 17 bases between. Germline CDR1 and CDR2: MNHNY and SVGAGI (reference sequence). The length of the CDR3 is 15 residues. The CDR3 region is CASRSRPGKEETQYF. CDR3 sequence (DNA): TGTGCCAGCAGATCCCGGCCAGGGAAGGAAGAGACCCAGTACTTC.

As to this clonotype: Sequence at one end of the junction differs from germline and may be a read error. The chain combines TRBV7-2 with TRBJ2-2; D is unresolved. The CDR3 is 13 residues long. Germline V lookup: CDR1 SGHTA, CDR2 FQGNSA. DNA for the CDR3: TGTGACAGCAGCCAGCCCCGGGCCGGGGAGCTGTTTTTT. It codes for CDSSQPRAGELFF.

This clonotype has at least ten counts. J is TRBJ1-1 and V is TRBV7-2; 7 nucleotides align to TRBD1. CDR3 length: 13 amino acids. The trim removed 5 bases at V and 7 bases at J, leaving 7 bases unmatched. In germline, CDR1 is SGHTA, CDR2 FQGNSA. The CDR3 spells CASSLDRTFEAFF. CDR3 nucleotide sequence: TGTGCCAGCAGCCTGGACAGGACCTTTGAAGCTTTCTTT.

The rearrangement joins TRBV19 to TRBJ2-1, with TRBD2 matching 8 bases. Germline CDR1 LNHDA, CDR2 SQIVND (reference sequence). CDR3 size: 17 residues. With 3 bases clipped from V and 0 bases from J, the junction kept 7 bases outside the gene matches. CDR3 in amino acids: CASSMMVAGISYNEQFF. Here the CDR3 DNA reads TGTGCCAGTAGTATGATGGTAGCGGGGATCTCCTACAATGAGCAGTTCTTC.

V usage is TRBV27 and J usage is TRBJ2-7; 7 nucleotides align to TRBD1. The V gene's germline CDR1 is MNHEY and CDR2 SMNVEV (reference sequence). Trimming cost V 6 bases and J 7 bases; bases outside gene matches: 12. The CDR3 has 14 amino acids. This CDR3 reads CASRTGTVGREQYF. The CDR3 DNA reads as TGTGCCAGCAGAACCGGGACAGTGGGAAGGGAGCAGTACTTC.

This clonotype was observed at least ten times. V usage is TRBV2 and J usage is TRBJ1-5, with D possibly TRBD1 on 5 matching bases. The CDR3 totals 13 residues. Trimming took off 7 bases at V and 7 bases at J, with 14 bases between the two ends. Germline CDR1 is SNHLY and CDR2 is FYNNEI. Here the CDR3 reads CASMGEVGQPQHF. The CDR3, as DNA: TGTGCCAGCATGGGGGAGGTTGGACAGCCCCAGCATTTT.

This clonotype was detected only a few times. The chain combines TRBV7-8 with TRBJ2-5; D remains unclear. The CDR3 length is 15 residues. Per germline, CDR1 SGHVS and CDR2 FQNEAQ. Trimming removed 1 base at V and 5 bases at J, with 14 bases between. The CDR3 sequence: CASSLEGYSEETQYF. The CDR3 DNA is TGTGCCAGCAGCTTAGAGGGCTACTCGGAGGAGACCCAGTACTTC.

This chain uses TRBV19 with TRBJ2-3; 7 positions agree with TRBD2. Germline V gene sequence: CDR1 LNHDA, CDR2 SQIVND (reference sequence). The CDR3 spans 15 residues. The trim removed 6 bases at V and 2 bases at J, leaving 8 bases unmatched. This CDR3 reads CASRSGLGTTDTQYF. In nucleotides, the CDR3 is TGTGCCAGTAGATCTGGACTAGGCACCACAGATACGCAGTATTTT.

This sequence joins TRBV12-5 and TRBJ2-2; D remains unclear. The CDR3 is 13 amino acids. The germline CDR1 and CDR2 sequences are LGHNT and FRNRAP. V shed 9 bases and J shed 4 bases, with 12 bases lying between them. The CDR3 here is CARVDLFTGELFF. The DNA of the CDR3 is TGTGCTAGAGTGGACCTCTTCACCGGGGAGCTGTTTTTT.